These T cell receptor beta chains were read from a single sample in a study of neurological immune-mediated disorders. TCRdb analysed the 5' RACE reads with MiXCR anew, one entry per CDR3 protein. The data show over 60,000 distinct CDR3 sequences, with 5.2% seen just once and approximately 2.8% held by the top ten. Sequenced material: PBMCs. These receptors were obtained from a young woman with multiple sclerosis. Each CDR3 is given with its conserved first and last residue. D genes are given only for firm matches. Not all rows give a size; the values are once, few, many and, for expanded clones, a class.

V	D	size	J	CDR3	DNA
TRBV20-1	TRBD1	many	TRBJ1-1	CSARQPWGQGTEAFF	TGCAGTGCCAGACAGCCATGGGGACAGGGCACTGAAGCTTTCTTT
TRBV20-1	.	many	TRBJ2-2	CSARDLVSTGELFF	TGCAGTGCTAGAGATCTGGTTTCCACCGGGGAGCTGTTTTTT
TRBV28	.	many	TRBJ2-3	CASSSPDTQYF	TGTGCCAGCAGTTCGCCAGATACGCAGTATTTT
TRBV5-6	.	few	TRBJ2-2	CASSLAPTVPGELFF	TGTGCCAGCAGCTTGGCCCCGACAGTTCCCGGGGAGCTGTTTTTT
TRBV9	TRBD1	.	TRBJ2-7	CASSDEGADEQYF	TGTGCCAGCAGCGACGAGGGGGCGGACGAGCAGTACTTC
TRBV6-5	TRBD1	.	TRBJ2-3	CASKDRTADTQYF	TGTGCCAGCAAGGACAGGACGGCAGATACGCAGTATTTT
TRBV20-1	.	many	TRBJ2-2	CSIPVKTGELFF	TGCTCAATACCGGTGAAAACCGGGGAGCTGTTTTTT
TRBV6-6	.	.	TRBJ1-1	CASSYTAMRWTEAFF	TGTGCCAGCAGTTACACCGCCATGAGGTGGACTGAAGCTTTCTTT
TRBV4-2	.	many	TRBJ2-1	CASSQTTDGGYNEQFF	TGTGCCAGCAGCCAAACCACCGACGGGGGCTACAATGAGCAGTTCTTC
TRBV15	.	many	TRBJ2-5	CATSSRLPTGTQYF	TGTGCCACCAGCAGCCGACTGCCAACGGGGACCCAGTACTTC
TRBV7-9	TRBD1	medium-sized	TRBJ1-1	CASTLEGANTEAFF	TGTGCCAGCACCCTAGAGGGGGCAAACACTGAAGCTTTCTTT
TRBV5-1	.	many	TRBJ2-3	CASSLAQGTGADTQYF	TGCGCCAGCAGCTTGGCCCAAGGGACGGGGGCAGATACGCAGTATTTT
TRBV5-6	.	many	TRBJ2-5	CASSFHIQETQYF	TGTGCCAGCAGCTTCCATATCCAAGAGACCCAGTACTTC
TRBV27	.	many	TRBJ1-1	CASSFELNTEAFF	TGTGCCAGCAGTTTTGAGTTGAACACTGAAGCTTTCTTT
TRBV20-1	.	many	TRBJ2-6	CSARRPLRGLTLSGANVLTF	TGCAGTGCTAGACGACCCTTAAGGGGGTTAACTCTCTCTGGGGCCAACGTCCTGACTTTC
TRBV6-6	TRBD2	few	TRBJ2-4	CASTIGTSGGIGYF	TGTGCCAGCACCATCGGGACTAGCGGGGGGATTGGGTACTTC
TRBV5-1	.	many	TRBJ2-5	CASSRIGGETQYF	TGCGCCAGCAGCCGCATAGGGGGAGAGACCCAGTACTTC
TRBV7-2	.	many	TRBJ2-3	CASSLGGRGRGRRDTQYF	TGTGCCAGCAGCTTAGGCGGAAGGGGGCGTGGGAGGAGAGATACGCAGTATTTT
TRBV29-1	TRBD2	many	TRBJ2-3	CSVVVAGGPDTQYF	TGCAGCGTTGTAGTAGCGGGGGGGCCAGATACGCAGTATTTT
TRBV20-1	TRBD2	.	TRBJ2-5	CSARVPGLARETQYF	TGCAGTGCTAGAGTGCCGGGACTAGCTAGGGAGACCCAGTACTTC
TRBV15	TRBD1	many	TRBJ1-5	CATSRGDRGRGNQPQHF	TGTGCCACCAGCAGAGGTGACAGGGGGCGCGGCAATCAGCCCCAGCATTTT
TRBV9	.	many	TRBJ2-7	CASSVATGVGEQYF	TGTGCCAGCAGCGTAGCTACAGGAGTGGGGGAGCAGTACTTC
TRBV7-7	TRBD1	many	TRBJ2-5	CASSTQSGTGQETQYF	TGTGCTAGCAGCACCCAATCCGGGACAGGTCAAGAGACCCAGTACTTC
TRBV12-3/TRBV12-4	.	many	TRBJ2-7	CASSPSREQYF	TGTGCCAGCAGTCCCAGTCGCGAGCAGTACTTC
TRBV12-3/TRBV12-4	TRBD2	few	TRBJ2-5	CASLEGSGGLQETQYF	TGTGCCAGCCTAGAGGGTAGCGGGGGACTCCAAGAGACCCAGTACTTC
TRBV4-1	.	many	TRBJ2-5	CASSRYPLEVQGETQYF	TGCGCCAGCAGCCGATACCCCCTGGAGGTCCAGGGGGAGACCCAGTACTTC
TRBV7-9	TRBD1	many	TRBJ1-1	CASSSGTVMNTEAFF	TGTGCCAGCAGCTCCGGGACAGTAATGAACACTGAAGCTTTCTTT
TRBV20-1	TRBD2	many	TRBJ2-3	CSSRTGTSVADTQYF	TGCAGTTCGAGGACCGGGACTAGCGTGGCAGATACGCAGTATTTT
TRBV29-1	.	many	TRBJ2-3	CSVPRGASTDTQYF	TGCAGCGTACCTAGGGGTGCTAGCACAGATACGCAGTATTTT
TRBV5-1	.	many	TRBJ2-7	CASSLVGGSVSYEQYF	TGCGCCAGCAGCTTGGTAGGAGGTTCTGTATCCTACGAGCAGTACTTC
TRBV5-6	.	many	TRBJ2-5	CASSFMGALRETQYF	TGTGCCAGCAGCTTCATGGGGGCCTTGAGGGAGACCCAGTACTTC
TRBV20-1	.	.	TRBJ1-1	CSAGPGHRNTEAFF	TGCAGTGCTGGACCAGGGCACCGGAACACTGAAGCTTTCTTT
TRBV4-1	.	many	TRBJ2-7	CASSQDSYEQYF	TGCGCCAGCAGCCAAGATAGTTACGAGCAGTACTTC
TRBV10-2	.	many	TRBJ2-5	CASSGLPPAETQYF	TGCGCCAGCAGTGGATTGCCTCCGGCGGAGACCCAGTACTTC
TRBV20-1	TRBD1	few	TRBJ2-7	CSAVLPTGVVYEQYF	TGCAGCGCCGTACTACCGACAGGGGTGGTCTACGAGCAGTACTTC
TRBV2	TRBD2	many	TRBJ2-3	CASSVRGGADTQYF	TGTGCCAGCAGTGTCCGCGGGGGGGCAGATACGCAGTATTTT
TRBV12-3/TRBV12-4	.	few	TRBJ1-2	CASNHLQGHGYTF	TGTGCCAGCAACCACCTACAGGGACATGGCTACACCTTC